This TCR beta chain appears in the sequencing data of a study of blood T cell repertoires in COVID-19. Overall study context: The United States, Italy and Spain provided the acute and convalescent COVID-19 samples. Sample material is recorded as cDNA or gDNA derived from T cells, B-cell-depleted T cells, or PBMCs.

Profiling relied on immunoSEQ multiplex PCR, and the TCRdb table lists in-frame clones only, not all of them. Counted here are around 110,000 clones, roughly 79% occurring once; the ten biggest clones make up 7.5%. Germline V lookup: CDR1 LGHNA, CDR2 YSLEER. V was pared by 0 bases and J by 5 bases, with 6 bases of the junction left unmatched. This CDR3 is 15 amino acids long. The receptor comes from a man aged 70 or older with active or convalescent COVID-19. This rearrangement joins TRBV4-3 to TRBJ2-7; 8 bases match TRBD2. The specimen sequenced was peripheral blood. CDR3 region: CASSQDTGGPNEQYF. Here the CDR3 DNA reads TGCGCCAGCAGCCAAGATACGGGGGGGCCCAACGAGCAGTACTTC.